This T cell receptor (beta chain) was profiled in a study of PD-1 blockade in classical Hodgkin lymphoma. Study at large: Intravenous delivery of nivolumab at 3 mg/kg to patients occurred every 2 weeks.

The patients all showed relapse after autologous stem cell transplantation, while their brentuximab vedotin exposure varied. Here immunoSEQ multiplex PCR was the method, and the copy in TCRdb shows in-frame clones only, minus some. The sample carries 120,000 to 150,000 clones, less than 80% recorded once. On this clone: Its antigen remains unidentified.

The study, taken as a whole, reports: Unlike CD8+ TCR diversity, which did not rise significantly by C4D1, CD4+ TCR diversity did. Baseline diversity was lower in partial responders and progressors than complete responders.

The receptor comes from a human donor with classical Hodgkin lymphoma. The specimen comprised peripheral blood mononuclear cells (PBMCs), sampled before the second cycle of nivolumab.

CDR3 loop: CASSLRSGPSYEQYF. CDR3 bases: TGTGCCAGCAGTCTCCGGTCGGGGCCCTCCTACGAGCAGTACTTC. The chain couples TRBV27 to TRBJ2-7; D is possibly TRBD1 or TRBD2 (5 bases each). V lost 5 bases and J 0 bases, leaving 14 bases between the germline ends. Germline-derived CDR1 and CDR2 are MNHEY and SMNVEV (reference sequence). This CDR3 has 15 residues.